Below are 2 T cell receptor beta chains sequenced from a single sample in a study of CXCR3-negative and CXCR3-positive naive CD8 T cells. UMI-labeled 5' RACE TRB cDNA libraries were prepared from the cells. From its re-call of the 5' RACE reads, TCRdb lists each CDR3 protein once, without DNA. Recorded for this sample: about 41,000 distinct CDR3 sequences. The sample was naive CXCR3- CD8+ T cells from blood. Sample subset: CD45RO-CCR7+CD27+CD95- naive CD8+ T cells lacking CXCR3 (TNR3-). These receptors originate from a human donor in good health. Some clones in this sample may be carry-over from other donors' samples.

The chain couples TRBV20-1 to TRBJ2-1; checking the TCRdb D call of TRBD1 is not possible without DNA. CDR1 DFQATT and CDR2 SNEGSKA come from the germline V gene (reference sequence). CDR3 size: 15 residues. CDR3 region: CSASRTGDIDQEQFF.

The chain joins TRBV7-9 to TRBJ2-1. The CDR3 has 13 amino acids. The germline V gene encodes CDR1 SEHNR and CDR2 FQNEAQ (reference sequence). CDR3 residues: CASHQLPRAEQFF.